A selection of T cell receptor beta chains follows, all from one sample in a study of blood T cell repertoires in COVID-19. Libraries were prepared by immunoSEQ multiplex PCR; TCRdb keeps only in-frame clonotypes and omits some of them. Counted here are fewer than 200,000 clones, roughly nine tenths occurring once; the ten biggest clones make up 20% to 30%. The source material was peripheral blood. The receptor set was obtained from a man aged 55 to 70 with acute or convalescent COVID-19. Both conserved end residues are part of each CDR3. The order of the fields is D gene, clone size, J gene, V gene, CDR3 protein, CDR3 DNA. The D gene is left open where the match is weak. Expanded clones get a size class; other rows say once, few or many, or leave the size out.

d_gene: TRBD1; abundance: -; j_gene: TRBJ2-7; v_gene: TRBV7-9; CDR3aa: CASSSGQVAYEQYF; CDR3nt: TGTGCCAGCAGCTCAGGACAGGTAGCCTACGAGCAGTACTTC
d_gene: -; abundance: once; j_gene: TRBJ1-2; v_gene: TRBV18; CDR3aa: CASSPYRDNYGYTF; CDR3nt: TGTGCCAGCTCCCCCTACAGGGATAACTATGGCTACACCTTC
d_gene: -; abundance: -; j_gene: TRBJ2-1; v_gene: TRBV6-6; CDR3aa: CASSYSQGARGNEQFF; CDR3nt: TGTGCCAGCAGTTACTCGCAGGGCGCAAGGGGCAATGAGCAGTTCTTC
d_gene: -; abundance: -; j_gene: TRBJ2-2; v_gene: TRBV11-3; CDR3aa: CASSLGLGAGTGELFF; CDR3nt: TGTGCCAGCAGCTTAGGTCTTGGGGCCGGGACCGGGGAGCTGTTTTTT
d_gene: TRBD1; abundance: -; j_gene: TRBJ2-2; v_gene: TRBV9; CDR3aa: CASSVGGTVELTGELFF; CDR3nt: TGTGCCAGCAGCGTAGGAGGGACAGTCGAACTTACCGGGGAGCTGTTTTTT
d_gene: -; abundance: -; j_gene: TRBJ2-7; v_gene: TRBV29-1; CDR3aa: CSVSRDNSYEQYF; CDR3nt: TGCAGCGTCTCTCGGGACAACTCCTACGAGCAGTACTTC
d_gene: TRBD2; abundance: -; j_gene: TRBJ2-1; v_gene: TRBV6-6; CDR3aa: CASSYSSGGFGNEQFF; CDR3nt: TGTGCCAGCAGTTACTCGAGCGGGGGCTTTGGGAATGAGCAGTTCTTC
d_gene: TRBD2; abundance: -; j_gene: TRBJ2-7; v_gene: TRBV27; CDR3aa: CASKRTSGAYEQYF; CDR3nt: TGTGCCAGCAAAAGGACTAGCGGGGCCTACGAGCAGTACTTC
d_gene: TRBD2; abundance: -; j_gene: TRBJ2-5; v_gene: TRBV5-1; CDR3aa: CASSLVVSGGSGTQYF; CDR3nt: TGCGCCAGCAGCTTGGTGGTTAGCGGGGGTTCCGGGACCCAGTACTTC
d_gene: -; abundance: -; j_gene: TRBJ1-2; v_gene: TRBV19; CDR3aa: CASSDQTRQGYTF; CDR3nt: TGTGCCAGTAGTGACCAGACACGCCAAGGCTACACCTTC
d_gene: -; abundance: -; j_gene: TRBJ1-2; v_gene: TRBV4-2; CDR3aa: CASSPENHGYTF; CDR3nt: TGTGCCAGCAGCCCCGAGAATCATGGCTACACCTTC
d_gene: -; abundance: -; j_gene: TRBJ1-2; v_gene: TRBV11-1; CDR3aa: CASSLGTNYGYTF; CDR3nt: TGTGCCAGCAGCTTAGGGACAAACTATGGCTACACCTTC
d_gene: -; abundance: -; j_gene: TRBJ1-1; v_gene: TRBV10-3; CDR3aa: CAISHEGDTEAFF; CDR3nt: TGTGCCATCAGCCATGAGGGGGACACTGAAGCTTTCTTT
d_gene: TRBD1; abundance: -; j_gene: TRBJ1-2; v_gene: TRBV9; CDR3aa: CASSSGQAHYGYTF; CDR3nt: TGTGCCAGCAGCTCCGGACAGGCACACTATGGCTACACCTTC
d_gene: -; abundance: -; j_gene: TRBJ1-1; v_gene: TRBV20-1; CDR3aa: CSASWQGHTEAFF; CDR3nt: TGCAGTGCTAGTTGGCAGGGCCACACTGAAGCTTTCTTT
d_gene: TRBD2; abundance: -; j_gene: TRBJ2-5; v_gene: TRBV5-4; CDR3aa: CASSLGVGLAGGRETQYF; CDR3nt: TGTGCCAGCAGCTTGGGAGTGGGACTAGCGGGAGGGCGAGAGACCCAGTACTTC
d_gene: -; abundance: -; j_gene: TRBJ1-2; v_gene: TRBV3-1/TRBV3-2; CDR3aa: CASSPFEGGGGMYGYTF; CDR3nt: TGTGCCAGCAGCCCCTTTGAAGGGGGGGGCGGGATGTATGGCTACACCTTC
d_gene: -; abundance: -; j_gene: TRBJ1-2; v_gene: TRBV3-1/TRBV3-2; CDR3aa: CASSQVSGAYGYTF; CDR3nt: TGTGCCAGCAGCCAAGTTTCAGGGGCCTATGGCTACACCTTC
d_gene: -; abundance: -; j_gene: TRBJ1-3; v_gene: TRBV9; CDR3aa: CASSVGPDPGNTIYF; CDR3nt: TGTGCCAGCAGCGTAGGGCCAGATCCTGGAAACACCATATATTTT
d_gene: -; abundance: -; j_gene: TRBJ1-5; v_gene: TRBV30; CDR3aa: CAWRAKIDNQPQHF; CDR3nt: TGTGCCTGGAGGGCCAAGATTGACAATCAGCCCCAGCATTTT
d_gene: TRBD2; abundance: -; j_gene: TRBJ2-1; v_gene: TRBV7-2; CDR3aa: CASSLASGRFNEQFF; CDR3nt: TGTGCCAGCAGCTTAGCTAGCGGGAGGTTTAATGAGCAGTTCTTC
d_gene: TRBD1; abundance: -; j_gene: TRBJ2-7; v_gene: TRBV9; CDR3aa: CASSDRTGSYEQYF; CDR3nt: TGTGCCAGCAGCGACAGGACAGGTAGCTACGAGCAGTACTTC
d_gene: TRBD2; abundance: -; j_gene: TRBJ2-4; v_gene: TRBV24-1; CDR3aa: CATSVAGANIQYF; CDR3nt: TGTGCCACCAGTGTAGCGGGAGCTAACATTCAGTACTTC
d_gene: -; abundance: -; j_gene: TRBJ2-3; v_gene: TRBV19; CDR3aa: CASSSGDTQYF; CDR3nt: TGTGCCAGTAGTTCGGGAGATACGCAGTATTTT
d_gene: -; abundance: -; j_gene: TRBJ2-3; v_gene: TRBV3-1/TRBV3-2; CDR3aa: CASSVGTDTQYF; CDR3nt: TGTGCCAGCAGCGTAGGCACAGATACGCAGTATTTT
d_gene: -; abundance: -; j_gene: TRBJ2-1; v_gene: TRBV19; CDR3aa: CASSLGWNEQFF; CDR3nt: TGTGCCAGTAGTCTGGGCTGGAATGAGCAGTTCTTC
d_gene: TRBD1; abundance: -; j_gene: TRBJ1-1; v_gene: TRBV6-5; CDR3aa: CASSYRQGNTEAFF; CDR3nt: TGTGCCAGCAGTTACCGACAGGGGAACACTGAAGCTTTCTTT
d_gene: TRBD2; abundance: -; j_gene: TRBJ2-1; v_gene: TRBV15; CDR3aa: CATSGGGLAGKEQFF; CDR3nt: TGTGCCACCAGCGGCGGGGGACTAGCGGGGAAAGAGCAGTTCTTC
d_gene: -; abundance: once; j_gene: TRBJ1-2; v_gene: TRBV9; CDR3aa: CASSVGLGGYTF; CDR3nt: TGTGCCAGCAGCGTAGGACTTGGTGGCTACACCTTC
d_gene: -; abundance: -; j_gene: TRBJ1-2; v_gene: TRBV18; CDR3aa: CASSPPMGAYGYTF; CDR3nt: TGTGCCAGCTCACCACCAATGGGGGCATATGGCTACACCTTC